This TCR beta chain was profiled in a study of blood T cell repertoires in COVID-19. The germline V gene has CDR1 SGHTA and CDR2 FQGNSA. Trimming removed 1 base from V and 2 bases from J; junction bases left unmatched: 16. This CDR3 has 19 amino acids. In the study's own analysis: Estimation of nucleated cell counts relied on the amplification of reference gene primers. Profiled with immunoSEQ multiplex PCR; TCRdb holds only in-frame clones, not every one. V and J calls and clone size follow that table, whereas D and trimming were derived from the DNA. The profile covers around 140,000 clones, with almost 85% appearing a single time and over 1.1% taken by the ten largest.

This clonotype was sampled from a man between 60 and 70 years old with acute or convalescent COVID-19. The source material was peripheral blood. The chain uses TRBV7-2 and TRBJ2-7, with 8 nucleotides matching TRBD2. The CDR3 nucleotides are TGTGCCAGCAGCTTAGTTCAGGGGTTGAGCGGGAGTAGGGCCTACGAGCAGTACTTC. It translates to CASSLVQGLSGSRAYEQYF.